There are a few counts of the clone carrying this T cell receptor beta chain. Its cognate antigen is unknown. Other DNA sequences in this sample translate to the same CDR3. V was pared by 5 bases and J by 2 bases, with 3 bases of the junction left unmatched. Germline lookup yields CDR1 MNHEY and CDR2 SMNVEV (reference sequence). This CDR3 is 14 amino acids long. Time point: pre-treatment sample, taken before nivolumab and TIL therapy. Sequencing used immunoSEQ v3. Libraries were sequenced to around 2 million read pairs (survey) or roughly 4.5-6.5 million (deep). Here immunoSEQ multiplex PCR was the method, and the copy in TCRdb shows in-frame clones only, minus some. The data show just over 45,000 clones, with 70% to 85% seen just once and over 13% held by the top ten. These data originate in a study of TIL therapy for anti-PD-1-resistant metastatic lung cancer. Study as a whole: Most patients had lung adenocarcinoma; a handful of tumors were EGFR-mutant, two ALK-rearranged; half smoked currently or formerly. Findings and caveats of the study: After infusion, TIL clonotypes partly replaced peripheral T cells and declined over months. Treatment-naive, never-smoker and oncogene-addicted patients were overrepresented in this highly selected cohort.

Sequenced material: blood, taken at baseline. The receptor was derived from a man aged 65 to 79 with non-small cell lung cancer. The chain couples TRBV27 to TRBJ2-7; 10 bases are shared with TRBD1. In DNA, the CDR3 is TGTGCCAGCAGTGTGACAGGGGGCACCTACGAGCAGTACTTC. Encoded protein: CASSVTGGTYEQYF.